This passage covers 25 T cell receptor beta chains from one sample sequenced in a study of metastatic and nonmetastatic thyroid tumors. TCRdb re-clonotyped the PCR reads through MiXCR. The data contain some 64,000 clones, under 5% of them singletons. Treatment of any kind had been given to no patient before thyroid surgery. Specimen: blood. The receptors shown here come from a female donor with papillary thyroid cancer or a benign thyroid nodule (not recorded which). Some clones in this sample may be carry-over from other donors' samples.

This clone was observed a few times. The chain has TRBV15 and TRBJ2-5; 9 positions agree with TRBD2. The CDR3 consists of 16 residues. Germline V gene data show CDR1 as LNHNV and CDR2 as YYDKDF (reference sequence). V gave up 1 base and J gave up 5 bases; unmatched junction bases: 8. CDR3 DNA sequence: TGTGCCACCAGCAGAGGGGGAGCGGGAGGTTGGGAGACCCAGTACTTC. It yields the protein CATSRGGAGGWETQYF. Looking up the rest from reference TRBV15 and TRBJ2-5 gives the full variable domain: DAMVIQNPRYQVTQFGKPVTLSCSQTLNHNVMYWYQQKSSQAPKLLFHYYDKDFNNEADTPDNFQSRRPNTSFCFLDIRSPGLGDTAMYLCATSRGGAGGWETQYFGPGTRLLVL.

The V call is TRBV19, the J call TRBJ2-1; D is possibly TRBD1 (6 bases). CDR3 length: 14 residues. V lost 6 bases to trimming and J lost 8 bases, with 17 bases between them. Germline CDR1 and CDR2: LNHDA and SQIVND (reference sequence). DNA for the CDR3: TGTGCCAGTAGCCGGGACACTAGATCGGATGAGCAGTTCTTC. Encoded protein: CASSRDTRSDEQFF.

Only a few counts were recorded for this clone. Just one base apart from a much larger clone, this may be a read error. Here the CDR3 reads CASSARLLETQYF. Written as DNA, the CDR3 is TGTGCCAGCAGCGCAAGACTATTAGAGACCCAGTACTTC. The chain employs TRBV9 and TRBJ2-5, with D tentatively TRBD2 (5 bases). This CDR3 has 13 residues. The V gene's germline CDR1 is SGDLS and CDR2 YYNGEE. V shed 3 bases and J shed 4 bases, with 10 bases lying between them. Full variable domain (remainder filled in from reference TRBV9 and TRBJ2-5): DSGVTQTPKHLITATGQRVTLRCSPRSGDLSVYWYQQSLDQGLQFLIQYYNGEERAKGNILERFSAQQFPDLHSELNLSSLELGDSALYFCASSARLLETQYFGPGTRLLVL.

This clone was picked up many times. The rearrangement links TRBV5-8 to TRBJ1-2; unclear D gene. V gave up 4 bases and J gave up 6 bases, with 13 bases separating them. Germline V gene lookup returns CDR1 SGHTS and CDR2 YDEGEE. CDR3 length: 13 amino acids. CDR3 sequence: CASSPVNAHGYTF. The CDR3 bases are TGTGCCAGCAGCCCGGTCAACGCACATGGCTACACCTTC.

In the case of this clone: Just one base apart from a much larger clone, this may be a read error. The rearrangement joins TRBV30 to TRBJ2-3; 7 bases align to TRBD2. Unmatched junction bases numbered 7, after V lost 0 bases and J lost 4 bases. The CDR3 covers 15 residues. Germline V gene lookup returns CDR1 GTSNPN and CDR2 SVGIG (reference sequence). The CDR3 DNA reads as TGTGCCTGGAGTGTACGGGGGGTGGGCGCAGATACGCAGTATTTT. It specifies CAWSVRGVGADTQYF. The complete variable domain, with remaining parts taken from reference TRBV30 and TRBJ2-3, reads SQTIHQWPATLVQPVGSPLSLECTVEGTSNPNLYWYRQAAGRGLQLLFYSVGIGQISSEVPQNLSASRPQDRQFILSSKKLLLSDSGFYLCAWSVRGVGADTQYFGPGTRLTVL.

J is TRBJ1-2 and V is TRBV11-2, with a weak D call TRBD1 (5 bases). The CDR3 covers 13 residues. V was pared by 3 bases and J by 7 bases, with 12 bases between. The germline V gene encodes CDR1 SGHAT and CDR2 FQNNGV. CDR3 sequence: CASSLSGSGGYTF. CDR3 DNA: TGTGCCAGCAGCTTGTCAGGGTCGGGTGGCTACACCTTC.

This clone was counted between two and nine times. This may arise from a read error, as a much more abundant clone is one base away. The chain has TRBV25-1 and TRBJ2-1; 8 bases are a match to TRBD1. The V gene's germline CDR1 is MGHDK and CDR2 SYGVNS. This CDR3 is 16 amino acids long. This CDR3 reads CASSDPGQGRGNEKFF. The CDR3, as DNA: TGTGCCAGCAGTGACCCAGGACAGGGACGGGGGAATGAGAAGTTCTTC.

This clone was counted at least ten times. An end of the junction differs from the germline gene, which may be a read error. The sample holds other DNA sequences that translate to the same CDR3. This chain connects TRBV7-9 to TRBJ2-1; no firm D call. CDR1 and CDR2 (germline): SEHNR, FQNEAQ (reference sequence). The CDR3 runs to 13 residues. The CDR3 sequence: CASSFALYNEQFF. DNA of the CDR3: TGTGCCAGTAGCTTCGCCCTCTACAATGAGCAGTTCTTC.

This clone was detected many times. The gene calls are TRBV30 and TRBJ1-2; a possible D gene is TRBD1 (6 bases). The CDR3 is made up of 14 amino acids. Germline CDR1 and CDR2: GTSNPN and SVGIG (reference sequence). Trimming left V 2 bases short and J 5 bases short, with 15 bases between. Written as DNA, the CDR3 is TGTGCCTGGAGTTCGGGCAGGGGAGGGTATGGCTACACCTTC. This codes for CAWSSGRGGYGYTF.

This clone was seen repeatedly, ten times or more. The chain links TRBV20-1 to TRBJ2-1; the match to TRBD2 covers 7 bases. V lost 5 bases and J lost 7; bases outside the gene matches: 17. This CDR3 contains 16 residues. The V gene's germline CDR1 is DFQATT and CDR2 SNEGSKA (reference sequence). The CDR3 here is CSAGNPPPQGGNEQFF. CDR3 DNA sequence: TGCAGTGCTGGAAACCCCCCGCCGCAGGGAGGGAATGAGCAGTTCTTC.

This clone was picked up many times. CDR3 protein: CATKFGTETTEAFF. The CDR3 coding sequence is TGTGCCACCAAATTCGGGACGGAAACGACTGAAGCTTTCTTT. The chain joins TRBV10-3 to TRBJ1-1; a possible D gene is TRBD1 (5 bases). Per the germline V gene, CDR1 is ENHRY and CDR2 is SYGVKD. This CDR3 is 14 amino acids long. The V end lost 10 bases, the J end lost 5 bases, and 20 bases lay between the germline ends.

This clone was seen many times. This chain connects TRBV20-1 to TRBJ2-2, with D possibly being TRBD1 (6 bases). The germline V and J ends were trimmed by 6 bases and 7 bases, with 12 bases remaining between them. The CDR3 runs to 12 residues. From germline, CDR1 is DFQATT and CDR2 SNEGSKA (reference sequence). In DNA form, the CDR3 reads TGCAGTGCCTGGACAGTTCACGGGGAGCTGTTTTTT. Translation: CSAWTVHGELFF.

Points on this clone: An end of the junction does not agree with germline; a read error may underlie this. This sample also contains other DNA sequences that code for the same CDR3. The chain employs TRBV18 and TRBJ2-7; tentatively, D is TRBD2 (5 bases). The germline V gene has CDR1 KGHSH and CDR2 LQKENI. The CDR3 is 14 residues long. The CDR3 here is CASSLSTDSYEQYF. DNA for the CDR3: TGTGCCAGCTCACTTTCGACGGACTCCTACGAGCAGTATTTC. Together with reference TRBV18 and TRBJ2-7, the CDR3 gives the full variable domain: NAGVMQNPRHLVRRRGQEARLRCSPMKGHSHVYWYRQLPEEGLKFMVYLQKENIIDESGMPKERFSAEFPKEGPSILRIQQVVRGDSAAYFCASSLSTDSYEQYFGPGTRLTVT.

This clone has more than one count but fewer than ten. The junction shows a germline mismatch at one end, possibly a read error. The gene calls are TRBV6-1 and TRBJ1-2; D not certain. Germline V gene lookup returns CDR1 MNHNS and CDR2 SASEGT. This CDR3 spans 14 amino acids. CDR3 region: CASIQYSVGYGYTF. Here the CDR3 DNA reads TGTGCCAGCATCCAATATTCTGTGGGCTATGGCTACACCTTT.

This clone was found many times. The rearrangement joins TRBV30 to TRBJ1-5; the D gene is possibly TRBD1 (6 bases). The CDR3 runs to 14 residues. Trimming took off 4 bases at V and 2 bases at J, with 12 bases between the two ends. Germline loops: CDR1 GTSNPN, CDR2 SVGIG (reference sequence). Here the CDR3 reads CAWNRASGNQPQHF. The CDR3 DNA reads TGTGCCTGGAACAGGGCTTCGGGCAATCAGCCCCAGCATTTT.

The table lists this clone with a few counts. The chain's CDR3 is CASSFAGISYNEQFF. The CDR3 DNA reads TGTGCCAGCAGCTTCGCAGGTATCTCCTACAATGAGCAGTTCTTC. V is TRBV5-4 and J is TRBJ2-1; D unresolved. V dropped 2 bases and J dropped 0 bases, with 9 bases sitting between them. The CDR3 sequence is 15 residues long. In germline, CDR1 is SGHNT, CDR2 YYREEE (reference sequence). The full variable domain, with the rest looked up from reference TRBV5-4 and TRBJ2-1, is ETGVTQSPTHLIKTRGQQVTLRCSSQSGHNTVSWYQQALGQGPQFIFQYYREEENGRGNFPPRFSGLQFPNYSSELNVNALELDDSALYLCASSFAGISYNEQFFGPGTRLTVL.

The table lists this clone with a few counts. This chain connects TRBV27 to TRBJ1-2; 7 nucleotides agree with TRBD1. The CDR3 length is 15 residues. The germline gives CDR1 MNHEY, CDR2 SMNVEV (reference sequence). The V gene end was trimmed by 3 bases and the J gene end by 0 bases; junction bases not matched to a gene: 4. In DNA, the CDR3 is TGTGCCAGCAGTTTCAGGGGGACCTCTAACTATGGCTACACCTTC. Residues: CASSFRGTSNYGYTF.

Points on this clone: Its ends do not fully match the called genes, so a read error is possible. The chain links TRBV28 to TRBJ2-7; D ambiguous. The CDR3 is 13 amino acids. Germline V gene sequence: CDR1 MDHEN, CDR2 SYDVKM. The CDR3 nucleotides are TGTGTCAGCAGACCCGGCCGTACCTACGAGCAGTACTTC. It specifies CVSRPGRTYEQYF.

This clone has a handful of counts. V usage is TRBV2 and J usage is TRBJ1-2; D call uncertain. Trimming stripped 2 bases from V and 8 bases from J, with 12 bases between. Germline values: CDR1 SNHLY, CDR2 FYNNEI. CDR3 length: 13 residues. CDR3 nucleotide sequence: TGTGCCAGCAGTGAACAGACCGTGGAAGGCTACACCTTC. This translates into CASSEQTVEGYTF.

The rearrangement uses TRBV19 and TRBJ2-7; D is undetermined. Germline values: CDR1 LNHDA, CDR2 SQIVND (reference sequence). The CDR3 sequence is 12 residues long. V was pared by 3 bases and J by 5 bases, with 8 bases between. The CDR3 nucleotides are TGTGCCAGTAGTATCAGTGTCCACGAGCAGTACTTC. This sequence encodes CASSISVHEQYF. The full variable domain, its missing parts supplied by reference TRBV19 and TRBJ2-7, is DGGITQSPKYLFRKEGQNVTLSCEQNLNHDAMYWYRQDPGQGLRLIYYSQIVNDFQKGDIAEGYSVSREKKESFPLTVTSAQKNPTAFYLCASSISVHEQYFGPGTRLTVT.

The rearrangement joins TRBV6-1 to TRBJ2-7; D unresolved. There are 14 residues in the CDR3. Trimming took off 7 bases at V and 0 bases at J, with 13 bases between the two ends. Germline-derived CDR1 and CDR2 are MNHNS and SASEGT. DNA of the CDR3: TGTGCCAGCACTAACGGACGTAGCTCCTACGAGCAGTACTTC. Its protein is CASTNGRSSYEQYF.

This clone has at least ten counts. The chain couples TRBV7-2 to TRBJ2-5; D is possibly TRBD1 or TRBD2 (5 bases each). CDR3 length: 15 amino acids. Trimming took 5 bases from V and 0 from J, leaving 13 bases between them. Germline assignment: CDR1 SGHTA and CDR2 FQGNSA. The CDR3 spells CASSLNRDDQETQYF. CDR3 in DNA: TGTGCCAGCAGCCTTAATAGGGACGACCAAGAGACCCAGTACTTC.

With regard to this clone: No conserved phenylalanine or tryptophan ends this CDR3, so it is likely a read error. The rearrangement joins TRBV15 to TRBJ1-1, with a weak D call TRBD1 (5 bases). This CDR3 has 15 amino acids. Germline CDR1 is LNHNV and CDR2 is YYDKDF (reference sequence). CDR3 sequence (DNA): TGTGCCACCAGCAGAGGAAAGACAGAGAACATTGAAGCTTTCTTG. It codes for CATSRGKTENIEAFL.

This clone was observed a handful of times. The genes are TRBV10-3 and TRBJ2-1; D is undetermined. CDR3 length: 14 amino acids. V was pared by 3 bases and J by 12 bases, with 18 bases between. Looked up from germline, CDR1 is ENHRY and CDR2 is SYGVKD. CDR3: CAISEIMGEYRQFF. In DNA, the CDR3 is TGTGCCATCAGTGAAATAATGGGCGAATACAGGCAGTTCTTC.

This clone has at least ten counts. The rearrangement links TRBV30 to TRBJ2-7, with 7 bases that match TRBD2. The CDR3 runs to 16 residues. Germline V gene lookup returns CDR1 GTSNPN and CDR2 SVGIG (reference sequence). V shed 3 bases and J 1 base; nucleotides not matched to a gene: 12. The CDR3 bases are TGTGCCTGGAGCCCGGGGGGAGCGGGTAGATCCTACGAGCAGTACTTC. This sequence encodes CAWSPGGAGRSYEQYF. Filled out from reference TRBV30 and TRBJ2-7, the complete variable domain reads SQTIHQWPATLVQPVGSPLSLECTVEGTSNPNLYWYRQAAGRGLQLLFYSVGIGQISSEVPQNLSASRPQDRQFILSSKKLLLSDSGFYLCAWSPGGAGRSYEQYFGPGTRLTVT.